This T cell receptor beta chain emerged from a study of blood T cell repertoires in COVID-19. For the study at large: Specimens from acute and convalescent COVID-19 originated in the United States, Italy and Spain. Nucleic acid was either cDNA or gDNA, and it came from T cells, B-cell-depleted T cells, or PBMCs.

V gave up 4 bases and J gave up 9 bases, with 28 bases separating them. The germline gives CDR1 SGHDT, CDR2 YYEEEE. The CDR3 has 17 amino acids. As handled by the study authors: Amplification with reference gene primers provided the estimates of nucleated cell counts. Sequencing used immunoSEQ multiplex PCR; TCRdb keeps in-frame clones, though not all of them. The DNA was the basis for D and trimming; V, J and clone size are from that table. The sample lists around 260,000 clones, roughly 85% seen once, with more than 8% in the top ten. The sample was peripheral blood. This TCR was recovered from a woman aged 50 to 60 who had recovered from COVID-19. The genes are TRBV5-6 and TRBJ1-2; possible D gene TRBD1, 6 bases. The CDR3 loop reads CASSETLLVGQRISYTF. The CDR3 nucleotides are TGTGCCAGCAGCGAGACCCTCCTAGTAGGACAGCGGATTAGCTACACCTTC.